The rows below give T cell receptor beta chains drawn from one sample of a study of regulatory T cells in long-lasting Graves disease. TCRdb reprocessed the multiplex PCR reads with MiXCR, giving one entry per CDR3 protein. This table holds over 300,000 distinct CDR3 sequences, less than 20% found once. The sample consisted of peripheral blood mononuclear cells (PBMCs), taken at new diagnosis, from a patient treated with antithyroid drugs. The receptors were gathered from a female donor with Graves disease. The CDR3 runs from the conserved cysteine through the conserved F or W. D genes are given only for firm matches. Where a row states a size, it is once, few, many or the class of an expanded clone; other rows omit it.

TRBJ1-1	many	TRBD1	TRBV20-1	CSATTGEDTEAFF	TGCAGTGCCACGACAGGGGAGGACACTGAAGCTTTCTTT
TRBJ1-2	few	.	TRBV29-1	CSVEFAASGYTF	TGCAGCGTTGAATTCGCGGCTAGTGGCTACACCTTC
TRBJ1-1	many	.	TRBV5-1	CASSLNRVGTNTEAFF	TGCGCCAGCAGCCTCAACAGGGTGGGGACGAACACTGAAGCTTTCTTT
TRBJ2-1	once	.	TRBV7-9	CASSSRANNEQFF	TGTGCCAGCAGCTCTAGGGCTAACAATGAGCAGTTCTTC
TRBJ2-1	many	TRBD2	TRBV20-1	CSARWGLLAGGPKGEQFF	TGCAGTGCTAGGTGGGGCCTTCTAGCGGGAGGGCCCAAGGGTGAGCAGTTCTTC
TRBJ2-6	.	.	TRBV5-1	CASSLQTGAGANVLTF	TGCGCCAGCAGCTTACAAACAGGTGCTGGGGCCAACGTCCTGACTTTC
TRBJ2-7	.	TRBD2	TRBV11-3	CASSQVQGLAGALSYEQYF	TGTGCCAGCAGCCAAGTCCAGGGACTAGCGGGAGCCCTCTCCTACGAGCAGTACTTC
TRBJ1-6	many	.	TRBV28	CASRPYNSPLHF	TGTGCCAGCAGACCGTATAATTCACCCCTCCACTTT
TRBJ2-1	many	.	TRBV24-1	CATSWGLYNEQFF	TGTGCCACCAGTTGGGGTCTCTACAATGAGCAGTTCTTC
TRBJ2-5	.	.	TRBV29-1	CSVQETQETQYF	TGCAGCGTCCAGGAAACACAAGAGACCCAGTACTTC
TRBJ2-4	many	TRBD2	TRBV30	CAWRGLAENIQYF	TGTGCCTGGAGAGGACTAGCGGAAAACATTCAGTACTTC
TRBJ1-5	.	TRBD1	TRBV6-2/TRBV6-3	CASGRWGQPSNQPQHF	TGTGCCAGCGGAAGATGGGGACAGCCTAGCAATCAGCCCCAGCATTTT
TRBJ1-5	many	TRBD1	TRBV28	CASSLPAGQGYQPQHF	TGTGCCAGCAGTTTACCCGCGGGACAGGGGTATCAGCCCCAGCATTTT
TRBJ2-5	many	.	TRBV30	CAWNLQETQYF	TGTGCCTGGAATCTCCAAGAGACCCAGTACTTC
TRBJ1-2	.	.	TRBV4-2	CASSQEIGTGPYGYTF	TGTGCCAGCAGCCAAGAGATTGGGACGGGCCCCTATGGCTACACCTTC
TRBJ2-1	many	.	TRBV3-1	CASSQVTGTLGEQFF	TGTGCCAGCAGCCAGGTCACAGGTACTCTAGGTGAGCAGTTCTTC
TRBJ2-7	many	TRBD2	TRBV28	CASTGGAGGPYEQYF	TGTGCCAGCACCGGGGGAGCGGGAGGGCCCTACGAGCAGTACTTC
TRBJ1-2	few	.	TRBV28	CASSGEGLHYGYTF	TGTGCCAGCAGTGGCGAGGGCCTGCACTATGGCTACACCTTC
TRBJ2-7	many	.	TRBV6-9	CASSLLGWGETNEQYF	TGTGCCAGCAGTTTGCTTGGTTGGGGGGAGACAAACGAGCAGTACTTC
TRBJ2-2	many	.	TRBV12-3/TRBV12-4	CASSLNLGDTGELFF	TGTGCCAGCAGTTTAAACCTGGGAGACACCGGGGAGCTGTTTTTT
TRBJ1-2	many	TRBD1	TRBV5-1	CASSPGQGPLPDGYTF	TGCGCCAGCAGCCCAGGACAGGGACCCCTCCCTGATGGCTACACCTTC
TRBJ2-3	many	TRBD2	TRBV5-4	CASSLDGRIDTQYF	TGTGCCAGCAGCTTGGACGGGAGGATAGATACGCAGTATTTT
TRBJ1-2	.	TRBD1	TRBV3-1	CASSPRTGSRRYTF	TGTGCCAGCAGTCCCCGGACAGGGAGTCGTCGCTACACCTTC
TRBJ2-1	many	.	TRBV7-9	CASSRGLARRGAVLWQFF	TGTGCCAGCAGCCGGGGGCTAGCGCGTCGAGGGGCAGTTCTTTGGCAGTTCTTC
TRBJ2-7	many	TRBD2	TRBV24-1	CATSDPQRGSYEQYF	TGTGCCACCTCCGATCCCCAGCGGGGCAGCTACGAGCAGTACTTC
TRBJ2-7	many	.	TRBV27	CASSFVEGVMYF	TGTGCCAGCAGTTTCGTCGAGGGGGTGATGTACTTC
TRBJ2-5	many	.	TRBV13	CASQNKGGEETQYF	TGTGCCAGCCAAAATAAAGGGGGTGAAGAGACCCAGTACTTC
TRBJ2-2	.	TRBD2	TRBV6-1	CASSHAGLTVDTGELFF	TGTGCCAGCAGCCACGCGGGACTAACGGTCGACACCGGGGAGCTGTTTTTT